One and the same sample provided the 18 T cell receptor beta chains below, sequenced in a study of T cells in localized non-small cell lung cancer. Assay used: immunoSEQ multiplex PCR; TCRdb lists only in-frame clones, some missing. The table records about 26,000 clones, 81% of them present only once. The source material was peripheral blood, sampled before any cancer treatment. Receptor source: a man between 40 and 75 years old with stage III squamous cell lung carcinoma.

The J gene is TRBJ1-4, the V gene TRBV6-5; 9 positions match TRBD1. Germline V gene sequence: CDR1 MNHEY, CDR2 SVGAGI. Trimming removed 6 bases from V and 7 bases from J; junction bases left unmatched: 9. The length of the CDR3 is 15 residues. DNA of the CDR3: TGTGCCAGCAGACCTACAGGGGGCGCGGGTGAAAAACTGTTTTTT. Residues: CASRPTGGAGEKLFF.

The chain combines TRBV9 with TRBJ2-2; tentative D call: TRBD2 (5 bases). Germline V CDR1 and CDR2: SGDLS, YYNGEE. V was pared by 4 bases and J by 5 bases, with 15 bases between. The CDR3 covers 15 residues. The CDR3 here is CASSPRDSRTGELFF. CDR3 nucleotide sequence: TGTGCCAGCAGCCCCCGGGATAGCCGGACCGGGGAGCTGTTTTTT.

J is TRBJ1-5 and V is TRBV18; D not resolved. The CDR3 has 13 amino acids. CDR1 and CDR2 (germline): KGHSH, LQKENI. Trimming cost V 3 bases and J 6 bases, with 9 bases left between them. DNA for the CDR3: TGTGCCAGCTCACCGGGGTTAAGTCAGCCCCAGCATTTT. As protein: CASSPGLSQPQHF.

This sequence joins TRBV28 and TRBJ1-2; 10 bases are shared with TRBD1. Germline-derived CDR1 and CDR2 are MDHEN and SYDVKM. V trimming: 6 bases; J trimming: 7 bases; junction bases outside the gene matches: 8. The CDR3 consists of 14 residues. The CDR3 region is CASSFDRGPFGYTF. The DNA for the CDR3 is TGTGCCAGCAGCTTCGACAGGGGGCCCTTTGGCTACACCTTC.

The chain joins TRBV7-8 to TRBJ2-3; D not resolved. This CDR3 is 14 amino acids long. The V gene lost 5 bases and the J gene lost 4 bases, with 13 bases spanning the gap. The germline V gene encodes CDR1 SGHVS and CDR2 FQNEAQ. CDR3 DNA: TGTGCCAGCAGCCCCCGAGAAGACGCAGATACGCAGTATTTT. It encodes CASSPREDADTQYF.

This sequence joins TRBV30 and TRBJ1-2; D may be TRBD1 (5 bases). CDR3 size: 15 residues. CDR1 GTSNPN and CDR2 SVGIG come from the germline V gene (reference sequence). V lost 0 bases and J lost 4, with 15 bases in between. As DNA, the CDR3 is TGTGCCTGGAGTGTACGAGGGGCGCGGGGCTATGGCTACACCTTC. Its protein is CAWSVRGARGYGYTF.

CDR3 amino acids: CASTLLTSRNGYTF. For the CDR3, the DNA is TGTGCCAGCACCCTCCTGACCAGTAGGAATGGCTACACCTTC. The chain links TRBV6-1 to TRBJ1-2; no reliable D call. Germline assignment: CDR1 MNHNS and CDR2 SASEGT. V was pared by 7 bases and J by 6 bases, with 18 bases between. The CDR3 is 14 amino acids.

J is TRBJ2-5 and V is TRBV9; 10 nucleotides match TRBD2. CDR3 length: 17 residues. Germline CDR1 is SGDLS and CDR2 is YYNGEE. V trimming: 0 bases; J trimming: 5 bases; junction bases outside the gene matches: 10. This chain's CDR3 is CASSVGILAGVGETQYF. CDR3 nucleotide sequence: TGTGCCAGCAGCGTAGGGATTCTAGCGGGGGTTGGGGAGACCCAGTACTTC.

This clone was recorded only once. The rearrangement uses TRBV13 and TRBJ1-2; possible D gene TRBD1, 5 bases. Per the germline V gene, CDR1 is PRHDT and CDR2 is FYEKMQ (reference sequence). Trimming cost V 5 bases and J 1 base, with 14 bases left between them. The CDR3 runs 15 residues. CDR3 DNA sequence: TGTGCCAGCAGCCTCCCGGGACGCTATAACTATGGCTACACCTTC. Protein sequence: CASSLPGRYNYGYTF.

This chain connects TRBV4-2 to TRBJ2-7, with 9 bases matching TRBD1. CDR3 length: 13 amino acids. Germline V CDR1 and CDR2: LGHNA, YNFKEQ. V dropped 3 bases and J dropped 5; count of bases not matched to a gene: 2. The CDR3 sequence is CASSQDRGHEQYF. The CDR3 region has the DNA TGTGCCAGCAGCCAGGACAGGGGCCACGAGCAGTACTTC.

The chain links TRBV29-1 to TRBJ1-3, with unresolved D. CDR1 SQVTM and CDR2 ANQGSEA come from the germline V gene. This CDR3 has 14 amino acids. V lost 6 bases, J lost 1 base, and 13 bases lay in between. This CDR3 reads CSVANTVSGNTIYF. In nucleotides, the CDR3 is TGCAGCGTGGCTAATACAGTGTCTGGAAACACCATATATTTT.

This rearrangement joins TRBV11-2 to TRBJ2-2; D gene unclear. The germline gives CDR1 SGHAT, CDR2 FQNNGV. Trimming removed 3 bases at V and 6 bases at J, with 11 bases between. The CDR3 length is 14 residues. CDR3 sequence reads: CASSLAPRPGELFF. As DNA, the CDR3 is TGTGCCAGCAGCTTGGCCCCCAGGCCCGGGGAGCTGTTTTTT.

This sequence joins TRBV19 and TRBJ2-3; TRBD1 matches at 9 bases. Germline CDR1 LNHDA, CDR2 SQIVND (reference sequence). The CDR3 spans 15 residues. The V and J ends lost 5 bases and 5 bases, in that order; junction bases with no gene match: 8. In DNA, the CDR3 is TGTGCCAGTAGTTTACAGGGGGCTGGTAAAGATACGCAGTATTTT. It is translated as CASSLQGAGKDTQYF.

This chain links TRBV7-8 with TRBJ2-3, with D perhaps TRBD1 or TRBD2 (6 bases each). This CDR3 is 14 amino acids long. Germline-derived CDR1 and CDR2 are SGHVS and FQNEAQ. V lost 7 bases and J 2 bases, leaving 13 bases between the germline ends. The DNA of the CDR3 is TGTGCCAGCACGAACGGGGGCGTCACAGATACGCAGTATTTT. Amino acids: CASTNGGVTDTQYF.

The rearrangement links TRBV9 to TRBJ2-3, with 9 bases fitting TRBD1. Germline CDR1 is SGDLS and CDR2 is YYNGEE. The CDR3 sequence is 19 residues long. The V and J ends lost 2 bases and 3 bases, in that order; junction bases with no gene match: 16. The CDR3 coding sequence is TGTGCCAGCAGCGTCGTCGGTGGGGGGACAGGGATGGCTACAGATACGCAGTATTTT. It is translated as CASSVVGGGTGMATDTQYF.

The CDR3 DNA follows: TGTGCCAGCAGCCTAGACGGGATCAATGAGCAGTTCTTC. Translated, it gives CASSLDGINEQFF. J is TRBJ2-1 and V is TRBV14, with a possible D match to TRBD2 (5 bases). Trimming took 4 bases from V and 6 from J, leaving 10 bases between them. Germline lookup yields CDR1 SGHDN and CDR2 FVKESK. The length of the CDR3 is 13 residues.

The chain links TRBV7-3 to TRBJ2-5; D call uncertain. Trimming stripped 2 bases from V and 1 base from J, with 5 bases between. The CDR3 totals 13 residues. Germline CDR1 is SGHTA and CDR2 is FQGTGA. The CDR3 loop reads CASSLFTQETQYF. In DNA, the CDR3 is TGTGCCAGCAGCTTATTCACCCAAGAGACCCAGTACTTC.

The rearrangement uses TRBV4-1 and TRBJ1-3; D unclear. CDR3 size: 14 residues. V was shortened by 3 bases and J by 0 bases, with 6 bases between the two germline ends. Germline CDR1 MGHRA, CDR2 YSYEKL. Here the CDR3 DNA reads TGCGCCAGCAGCCACCCTGTCTCTGGAAACACCATATATTTT. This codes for CASSHPVSGNTIYF.